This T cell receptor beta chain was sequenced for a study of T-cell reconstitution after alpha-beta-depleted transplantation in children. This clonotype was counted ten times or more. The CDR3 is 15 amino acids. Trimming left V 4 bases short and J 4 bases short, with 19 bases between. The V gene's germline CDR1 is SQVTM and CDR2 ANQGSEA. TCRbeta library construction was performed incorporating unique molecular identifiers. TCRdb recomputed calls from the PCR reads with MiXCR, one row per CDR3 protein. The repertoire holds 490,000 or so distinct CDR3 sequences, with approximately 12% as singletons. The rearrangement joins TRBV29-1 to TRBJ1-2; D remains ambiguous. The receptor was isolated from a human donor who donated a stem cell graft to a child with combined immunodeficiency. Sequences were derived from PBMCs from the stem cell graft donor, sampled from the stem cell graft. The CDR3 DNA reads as TGCAGCGTTGTCGAAGGAGGTAGCTCCGTCTATGGCTACACCTTC. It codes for CSVVEGGSSVYGYTF.